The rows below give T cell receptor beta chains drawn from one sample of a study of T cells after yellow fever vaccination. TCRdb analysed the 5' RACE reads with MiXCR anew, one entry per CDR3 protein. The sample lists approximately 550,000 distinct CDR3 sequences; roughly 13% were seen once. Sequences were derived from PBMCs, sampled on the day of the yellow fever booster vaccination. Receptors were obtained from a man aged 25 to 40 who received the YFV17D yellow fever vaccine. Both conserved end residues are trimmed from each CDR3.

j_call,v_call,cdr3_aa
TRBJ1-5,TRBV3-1,ASSQSAGQPQH
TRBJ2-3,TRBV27,ASLPFDSGIGDTQY
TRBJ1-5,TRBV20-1,SAFAARGQPQH
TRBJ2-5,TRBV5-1,ASSLALGTVGETQY
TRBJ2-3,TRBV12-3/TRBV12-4,ASSLGQADTQY
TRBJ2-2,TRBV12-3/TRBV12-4,ASTRAETGELF
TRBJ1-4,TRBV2,ASERSTNEKLF
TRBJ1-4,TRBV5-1,ASSSYGVGEKLF
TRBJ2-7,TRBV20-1,SANRGLYEQY
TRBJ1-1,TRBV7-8,ASSLSGPTEAF
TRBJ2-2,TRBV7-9,ASSPASGHPGELF
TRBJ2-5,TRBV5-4,ASSLEWREQETQY
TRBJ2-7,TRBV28,ASRPIAGAVSYEQY
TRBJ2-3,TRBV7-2,ASSLADLRSTDTQY
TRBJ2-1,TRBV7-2,ASSAGLALNEQF
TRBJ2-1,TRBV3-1,ASRDSLKMF
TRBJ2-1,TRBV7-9,ASSAAGQGIYNEQF
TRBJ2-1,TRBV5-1,ASSWTSGPRDNEQF
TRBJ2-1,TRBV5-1,ASRERSGNEQF
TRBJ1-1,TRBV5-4,ASSLAGALTEAF
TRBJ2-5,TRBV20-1,SARDFLGGMETQY
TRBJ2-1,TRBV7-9,ASSLVGDEQF
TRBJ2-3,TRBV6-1,ASGWWVEGFSTDTQY
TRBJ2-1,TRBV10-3,AISEERETYEQF
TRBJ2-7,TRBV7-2,ASSLSSSYEQY
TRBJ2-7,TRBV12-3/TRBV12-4,ASSSDSGNSYEQY
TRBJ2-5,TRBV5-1,ASSTGLAGKHQETQY
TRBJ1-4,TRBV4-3,ASSEREGWEKLF
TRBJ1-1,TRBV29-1,SVVRQVNTEAF
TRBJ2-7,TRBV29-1,SVEVLRTETYEQY
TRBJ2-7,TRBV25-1,ASGSSGTLGYEQY
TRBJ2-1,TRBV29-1,SVDGGNEQF
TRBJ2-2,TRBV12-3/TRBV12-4,ASSLGGGDTGELF
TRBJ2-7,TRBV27,ASSFRRGKFYEQY
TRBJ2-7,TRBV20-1,SAWDRESKQY
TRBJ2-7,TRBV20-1,SASSGPYEQY
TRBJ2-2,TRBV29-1,SVKGQDITGELF
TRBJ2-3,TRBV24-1,ATSKRGNPDTQY
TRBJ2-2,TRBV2,ASSSPSLIRGTGELF
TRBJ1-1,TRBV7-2,ASSPGLGSGTEAF
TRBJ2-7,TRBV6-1,ASSQGQGAAYEQY
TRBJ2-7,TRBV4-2,ARSPGGLYYEQY
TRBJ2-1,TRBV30,AWSVGSGSDEQF
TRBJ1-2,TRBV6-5,ASSYSGRFVDYGYT